These T cell receptor beta chains were read from a single sample in a study of technical replicates of blood from a few donors. Profiled with immunoSEQ multiplex PCR; TCRdb holds only in-frame clones, not every one. The sample has around 93,000 clones; about 95% are singletons. The sequencing sample was made of T cells isolated from PBMCs. The receptors were sampled from a human donor in good health. Both conserved end residues are part of each CDR3. A D gene is named only where the DNA matches it firmly. Some rows have no size entry. The others give once, few or many, or a class for an expanded clone.

D gene,clone size,V gene,J gene,CDR3 DNA,CDR3 protein
TRBD2,-,TRBV30,TRBJ2-3,TGTGCCTGGAGTACGACTAGCGGAAGCACAGATACGCAGTATTTT,CAWSTTSGSTDTQYF
TRBD2,-,TRBV27,TRBJ2-7,TGTGCCAGCAGTTCCGGGACTAGCGCAAACTACGAGCAGTACTTC,CASSSGTSANYEQYF
TRBD2,once,TRBV11-3,TRBJ2-1,TGTGCCAGCAGCTCTAGCGGGGCATCCTACAATGAGCAGTTCTTC,CASSSSGASYNEQFF
-,-,TRBV7-9,TRBJ1-3,TGTGCCAGCAGCTTAGCGGTGTCCTGGCCTGGAAACACCATATATTTT,CASSLAVSWPGNTIYF
-,-,TRBV30,TRBJ2-3,TGTGCCTGGAGTGTACGCGGCACAGATACGCAGTATTTT,CAWSVRGTDTQYF
-,-,TRBV5-1,TRBJ1-4,TGCGCCAGCAGCTTGCAGGGCCAGGAGATACCAAATGAAAAACTGTTTTTT,CASSLQGQEIPNEKLFF
-,once,TRBV19,TRBJ2-6,TGTGCCAGTAGTAAATTTGGCAGTTCCTCGGGGGCCAACGTCCTGACTTTC,CASSKFGSSSGANVLTF
-,-,TRBV5-1,TRBJ2-1,TGCGCCAGCAGCACTCAAGGGGGGCAGTTCTTC,CASSTQGGQFF
TRBD2,-,TRBV5-1,TRBJ2-7,TGCGCCAGCAGCCCTGGACTAGCGAGGACCTACGAGCAGTACTTC,CASSPGLARTYEQYF
-,-,TRBV11-3,TRBJ2-3,TGTGCCAGCAGCTTAGGGCTAGCTTCAGATACGCAGTATTTT,CASSLGLASDTQYF
-,-,TRBV11-1,TRBJ2-5,TGTGCCAGCAGCTTAGGTGCTTCGGGGGAGACCCAGTACTTC,CASSLGASGETQYF
-,-,TRBV30,TRBJ1-5,TGTGCCTGGAGTGTAATACCCATTCGGAGACCCCAGCATTTT,CAWSVIPIRRPQHF
TRBD1,-,TRBV6-1,TRBJ1-3,TGTGCCAGCAGTGAAATTTGGACAGGAGGAAACACCATATATTTT,CASSEIWTGGNTIYF
TRBD2,-,TRBV6-6,TRBJ2-7,TGTGCCAGCAGACAGACGGGGGGGCCCTACGAGCAGTACTTC,CASRQTGGPYEQYF
TRBD2,-,TRBV30,TRBJ2-1,TGTGCCTGGGAGGGGACTAGCGGGAGGAATGAGCAGTTCTTC,CAWEGTSGRNEQFF
-,-,TRBV27,TRBJ1-1,TGTGCCAGCAGTTTAAGTTTTAGCCCAAACACTGAAGCTTTCTTT,CASSLSFSPNTEAFF
-,-,TRBV9,TRBJ1-5,TGTGCCAGCAGCGTCGGGGGGAGCAATCAGCCCCAGCATTTT,CASSVGGSNQPQHF
TRBD2,-,TRBV19,TRBJ2-5,TGTGCCAGTAGCCGACTAGCCCAAGAGACCCAGTACTTC,CASSRLAQETQYF
-,-,TRBV28,TRBJ1-1,TGTGCCAGCTCAGAAAACACTGAAGCTTTCTTT,CASSENTEAFF
-,-,TRBV27,TRBJ2-7,TGTGCCAGCAGTTTATTACAGGGCGCACCCTACGAGCAGTACTTC,CASSLLQGAPYEQYF
-,-,TRBV4-2,TRBJ2-5,TGTGCCAGCAGCCAAGTAATGGCACAAGAGACCCAGTACTTC,CASSQVMAQETQYF
-,-,TRBV9,TRBJ2-3,TGTGCCAGCAGCGTCGGGGGCACAGATACGCAGTATTTT,CASSVGGTDTQYF
TRBD2,-,TRBV28,TRBJ2-5,TGTGCCAGCAGCGGCAGCGGGAGTTCGGAGACCCAGTACTTC,CASSGSGSSETQYF
-,-,TRBV27,TRBJ2-3,TGTGCCAGCAGCCACCTAGATACTAGCACAGATACGCAGTATTTT,CASSHLDTSTDTQYF
TRBD1,-,TRBV11-3,TRBJ2-7,TGTGCCAGCAGCTCCTCGACCGGGACAGCCTACGAGCAGTACTTC,CASSSSTGTAYEQYF
-,-,TRBV7-3,TRBJ1-1,TGTGCCAGCAGCGAAAGGGGTCACGCGGGGAGAGCTTTCTTT,CASSERGHAGRAFF
-,-,TRBV27,TRBJ1-2,TGTGCCACCGCACACACGGAGTATGGCTACACCTTC,CATAHTEYGYTF
-,-,TRBV7-9,TRBJ1-5,TGTGCCAGCGGGCATAGCAATCAGCCCCAGCATTTT,CASGHSNQPQHF
-,-,TRBV28,TRBJ2-7,TGTGCCAGCCGCCCCATCGTTCTCACTATCGAGCAGTACTTC,CASRPIVLTIEQYF
TRBD2,-,TRBV7-3,TRBJ2-5,TGTGCCAGCAGCTTAGGTAGCGGGCAAGAGACCCAGTACTTC,CASSLGSGQETQYF
-,-,TRBV6-1,TRBJ1-1,TGTGCCAGCAATCTGTACAGGGACACTGAAGCTTTCTTT,CASNLYRDTEAFF
TRBD1,once,TRBV19,TRBJ1-2,TGTGCCAGTAGTATAGACTCCGGGACAGGGGCCTATGGCTACACCTTC,CASSIDSGTGAYGYTF
TRBD1,once,TRBV30,TRBJ1-2,TGTGCTTGGGGGACAGGGGATGGCTACACCTTC,CAWGTGDGYTF
-,-,TRBV11-3,TRBJ2-7,TGTGCCAGCAGCTTAGGGGGCGAAATGGGGTACGAGCAGTACTTC,CASSLGGEMGYEQYF
-,-,TRBV10-2,TRBJ2-7,TGCGCCAGCAGCAGGGAACCCACCTACGAGCAGTACTTC,CASSREPTYEQYF
-,-,TRBV4-2,TRBJ2-1,TGTGCCAGCAGCCAAGATCTTACGAGGCCCTACAATGAGCAGTTCTTC,CASSQDLTRPYNEQFF
TRBD1,-,TRBV27,TRBJ1-2,TGTGCCAGCAGATCTGGACAGGCGGCTTATGGCTACACCTTC,CASRSGQAAYGYTF
TRBD1,-,TRBV2,TRBJ1-5,TGTGCCAGCAGTGACGGGCGTCAGGGGGCAGGTCAGCCCCAGCATTTT,CASSDGRQGAGQPQHF
-,few,TRBV7-9,TRBJ1-1,TGTGCCAGCAGTACTGAGGGATACACTGAAGCTTTCTTT,CASSTEGYTEAFF
-,-,TRBV2,TRBJ2-6,TGTGCCAGCAGTCTGGAGGGGTTCTCTGGGGCCAACGTCCTGACTTTC,CASSLEGFSGANVLTF
-,-,TRBV6-1,TRBJ1-2,TGTGCCAGCAGTGGGAGGGAGGCGAGGCAGATGGACTTC,CASSGREARQMDF
TRBD2,-,TRBV5-1,TRBJ2-1,TGCGCCAGCAGCTTGGTTCGGGAGGGCTACAATGAGCAGTTCTTC,CASSLVREGYNEQFF
TRBD1,-,TRBV2,TRBJ2-5,TGTGCCAGCAGGGGGGACAGGGGGGAGACCCAGTACTTC,CASRGDRGETQYF
-,-,TRBV29-1,TRBJ2-6,TGCAGCGTTTACCGGGATGCTGGGGCCAACGTCCTGACTTTC,CSVYRDAGANVLTF
-,-,TRBV5-4,TRBJ2-5,TGTGCCAGCAGCCACAGGGAATTGGAGACCCAGTACTTC,CASSHRELETQYF
TRBD1,-,TRBV28,TRBJ1-1,TGTGCCAGCAAGGGGGCCACGAACACTGAAGCTTTCTTT,CASKGATNTEAFF